This T cell receptor beta chain was profiled in a study of T cell responses to AZD1222 COVID-19 vaccine. Study-wide results and caveats: Most donors were white British and more were female, and clonal diversity was possibly underestimated. Spike-specific TCR breadth and depth grew following two AZD1222 doses. Nearly half of spike-specific TCRs reportedly target unmutated variant regions.

This CDR3 has 14 residues. The V and J ends lost 5 bases and 4 bases, in that order; junction bases with no gene match: 6. Germline V lookup: CDR1 SGHKS, CDR2 YYEKEE (reference sequence). Libraries were prepared by immunoSEQ multiplex PCR; TCRdb keeps only in-frame clonotypes and omits some of them. In the table there are 150,000 or so clones, more than 70% of which are singletons. On this clone: The antigen remains undetermined.

The source is an adult in good health. The V gene is TRBV5-5, the J gene TRBJ1-5; 7 positions agree with TRBD1. This specimen consisted of peripheral blood, obtained on day 0 of AZD1222 vaccination. The CDR3 here is CASSRQGGNQPQHF. CDR3 DNA sequence: TGTGCCAGCAGTCGACAGGGTGGGAATCAGCCCCAGCATTTT.